The 12 T cell receptor beta chains presented below share a single source sample, sequenced in a study of control samples from healthy donors and cancer patients. The protocol was immunoSEQ multiplex PCR, while the TCRdb copy is restricted to in-frame clones and leaves out a portion. This sample has about 79,000 clones, with 90% to 95% found just once. Sequencing was performed on PBMCs. These receptors all stem from a woman in her thirties or forties with lung cancer.

The gene calls are TRBV24-1 and TRBJ2-1; D remains unclear. Trimming removed 0 bases from V and 4 bases from J, with 6 bases in between. The germline gives CDR1 KGHDR, CDR2 SFDVKD. The length of the CDR3 is 14 residues. CDR3 amino acids: CATSDLPRYNEQFF. DNA of the CDR3: TGTGCCACCAGTGATTTGCCTAGATACAATGAGCAGTTCTTC.

This rearrangement joins TRBV11-2 to TRBJ2-1; tentatively, D is TRBD2 (6 bases). This CDR3 has 15 residues. Trimming shortened V by 6 bases and J by 1 base, and 13 bases separated the two germline ends. Germline V gene lookup returns CDR1 SGHAT and CDR2 FQNNGV. This CDR3 is CASSNGGKSYNEQFF. The CDR3 coding sequence is TGTGCCAGCAGTAATGGCGGGAAATCCTACAATGAGCAGTTCTTC.

This clone came up once. The J gene is TRBJ2-7, the V gene TRBV7-2; D assignment may be TRBD1 or TRBD2 (5 bases each). Trimming pared 5 bases from V and 4 bases from J, leaving 12 bases between. Looked up from germline, CDR1 is SGHTA and CDR2 is FQGNSA. CDR3 length equals 13 residues. CDR3 protein: CASSPGPTYEQYF. DNA for the CDR3: TGTGCCAGCAGCCCGGGACCTACTTACGAGCAGTACTTC.

The DNA of the CDR3 is TGCGCCAGCAAGCGGAGCTCCTACAATGAGCAGTTCTTC. It codes for CASKRSSYNEQFF. This chain joins TRBV5-1 and TRBJ2-1, with a weak D call TRBD2 (5 bases). This CDR3 is built from 13 residues. Trimming stripped 6 bases from V and 0 bases from J, with 7 bases between. Germline V lookup: CDR1 SGHRS, CDR2 YFSETQ.

The chain employs TRBV11-1 and TRBJ1-1, with D tentatively TRBD1 (6 bases). Germline values: CDR1 SGHAT, CDR2 FQDESV (reference sequence). The CDR3 is 13 amino acids. V lost 5 bases and J lost 10, with 17 bases in between. CDR3 sequence (DNA): TGTGCCAGCAGCGTAAAGGACAGAGTCGTAGCTTTCTTT. This translates into CASSVKDRVVAFF.

The chain recombines TRBV5-1 with TRBJ1-1; D gene uncertain. The CDR3 is made up of 14 amino acids. The V gene's germline CDR1 is SGHRS and CDR2 YFSETQ. Trimming left V 0 bases short and J 6 bases short, with 12 bases between. CDR3: CASSLVVGSAEAFF. DNA for the CDR3: TGCGCCAGCAGCTTGGTGGTGGGCAGCGCTGAAGCTTTCTTT.

The chain links TRBV5-1 to TRBJ2-5; 9 bases are a match to TRBD2. The trim removed 5 bases at V and 1 base at J, leaving 3 bases unmatched. The germline V gene has CDR1 SGHRS and CDR2 YFSETQ. The CDR3 extends over 14 amino acids. The CDR3: CASRASGAQETQYF. CDR3 nucleotides: TGCGCCAGCAGGGCTAGCGGGGCCCAAGAGACCCAGTACTTC.

V gene TRBV30 combines with J gene TRBJ1-3; D call uncertain. V shed 0 bases and J shed 0 bases, with 6 bases lying between them. The CDR3 is made up of 14 amino acids. CDR1 is GTSNPN, CDR2 SVGIG, per germline (reference sequence). The chain's CDR3 is CAWSVKSSGNTIYF. CDR3 nucleotides: TGTGCCTGGAGTGTAAAGAGCTCTGGAAACACCATATATTTT.

The chain combines TRBV24-1 with TRBJ2-1; 10 bases map to TRBD2. Per the germline V gene, CDR1 is KGHDR and CDR2 is SFDVKD. With V trimmed by 3 bases and J by 10 bases, 14 bases remained unmatched. This CDR3 is 17 amino acids long. CDR3 residues: CATSDPSGGVGSLEQFF. CDR3 nucleotide sequence: TGTGCCACCAGTGATCCCAGCGGGGGGGTCGGGAGCTTGGAGCAGTTCTTC.

The chain recombines TRBV7-2 with TRBJ1-2, with TRBD1 matching over 8 bases. CDR3 size: 13 residues. V dropped 7 bases and J dropped 5; count of bases not matched to a gene: 6. Germline V lookup: CDR1 SGHTA, CDR2 FQGNSA. In nucleotides, the CDR3 is TGTGCCAGCACCGGACAGGGTGTTTATGGCTACACCTTC. Amino acid sequence: CASTGQGVYGYTF. The complete variable domain, with remaining parts taken from reference TRBV7-2 and TRBJ1-2, reads GAGVSQSPSNKVTEKGKDVELRCDPISGHTALYWYRQSLGQGLEFLIYFQGNSAPDKSGLPSDRFSAERTGGSVSTLTIQRTQQEDSAVYLCASTGQGVYGYTFGSGTRLTVV.

This chain links TRBV19 with TRBJ2-7; TRBD1 is a possible D gene (6 bases). The germline V gene encodes CDR1 LNHDA and CDR2 SQIVND (reference sequence). Trimming left V 4 bases short and J 6 bases short, with 10 bases between. This CDR3 has 12 residues. The CDR3 loop reads CASSNRVGEQYF. The CDR3 bases are TGTGCCAGTAGTAACAGGGTGGGCGAGCAGTACTTC.

The chain is built from TRBV9 and TRBJ1-2; the D gene is possibly TRBD1 (5 bases). Germline-derived CDR1 and CDR2 are SGDLS and YYNGEE. Trimming removed 3 bases at V and 4 bases at J, with 16 bases between. This CDR3 contains 15 residues. The CDR3 is CASSARDGPFYGYTF. The CDR3 DNA reads as TGTGCCAGCAGCGCGAGGGACGGCCCATTCTATGGCTACACCTTC.